What follows are 27 T cell receptor beta chains derived from one specimen sequenced in a study of immune evolution from preneoplasia to lung adenocarcinoma. Clones were read by immunoSEQ multiplex PCR, and TCRdb kept only the in-frame ones, dropping some. The sample includes 2,000 or so clones, roughly four fifths of them seen just once. The specimen sequenced was FFPE adjacent normal lung tissue. The receptors were gathered from a person aged 65 to 85 with lung adenocarcinoma.

The chain employs TRBV5-1 and TRBJ2-1; a possible D gene is TRBD1 (5 bases). V shed 4 bases and J shed 3 bases, with 8 bases lying between them. Germline assignment: CDR1 SGHRS and CDR2 YFSETQ. The CDR3 is made up of 13 amino acids. CDR3 sequence: CASSQDIYNEQFF. The DNA for the CDR3 is TGCGCCAGCAGCCAGGACATCTACAATGAGCAGTTCTTC.

Details on this clone: Other DNA sequences in this sample translate to the same CDR3. J is TRBJ2-5 and V is TRBV7-2; D is uncertain. Germline V lookup: CDR1 SGHTA, CDR2 FQGNSA. This CDR3 comprises 12 residues. V lost 6 bases, J lost 5 bases, and 10 bases lay in between. DNA of the CDR3: TGTGCCAGCAGTTTCGGACGGGAGACCCAGTACTTC. This gives the protein CASSFGRETQYF. Full variable domain (missing parts from reference TRBV7-2 and TRBJ2-5): GAGVSQSPSNKVTEKGKDVELRCDPISGHTALYWYRQSLGQGLEFLIYFQGNSAPDKSGLPSDRFSAERTGGSVSTLTIQRTQQEDSAVYLCASSFGRETQYFGPGTRLLVL.

This sequence joins TRBV9 and TRBJ2-5; D uncertain. The germline gives CDR1 SGDLS, CDR2 YYNGEE. V lost 0 bases and J 7 bases, leaving 13 bases between the germline ends. The length of the CDR3 is 14 residues. The CDR3 bases are TGTGCCAGCAGCGTAGGTGTTTCTCCGGGGACCCAGTACTTC. Its protein is CASSVGVSPGTQYF. Full variable domain (rest looked up from reference TRBV9 and TRBJ2-5): DSGVTQTPKHLITATGQRVTLRCSPRSGDLSVYWYQQSLDQGLQFLIQYYNGEERAKGNILERFSAQQFPDLHSELNLSSLELGDSALYFCASSVGVSPGTQYFGPGTRLLVL.

The genes are TRBV7-2 and TRBJ1-1, with 7 bases matching TRBD1. The junction had 8 bases not matched to a gene; V was cut back by 4 bases and J by 0 bases. Looked up from germline, CDR1 is SGHTA and CDR2 is FQGNSA. This CDR3 has 16 residues. The CDR3 nucleotides read TGTGCCAGCAGCTCGGAGGGACAGTTGTTGAACACTGAAGCTTTCTTT. Protein product: CASSSEGQLLNTEAFF.

This chain links TRBV7-8 with TRBJ1-1; the match to TRBD1 covers 10 bases. CDR1 and CDR2 (germline): SGHVS, FQNEAQ. There are 18 residues in the CDR3. V lost 5 bases and J lost 3; bases outside the gene matches: 15. CDR3 sequence: CASSAKTGGGWRDTEAFF. The DNA for the CDR3 is TGTGCCAGCAGCGCCAAGACAGGGGGCGGGTGGCGAGACACTGAAGCTTTCTTT.

This clone was counted a single time. The J gene is TRBJ1-1, the V gene TRBV4-2; D unclear. The V and J ends lost 5 bases and 5 bases respectively, with 9 bases between them. This CDR3 comprises 12 residues. Germline assignment: CDR1 LGHNA and CDR2 YNFKEQ. CDR3: CASSAEGTEAFF. The CDR3 region has the DNA TGTGCCAGCAGCGCGGAGGGTACTGAAGCTTTCTTT.

This chain links TRBV5-1 with TRBJ1-1; D unresolved. Deletions cut 4 bases from V and 0 bases from J, with 13 bases between. This CDR3 has 15 amino acids. Germline V CDR1 and CDR2: SGHRS, YFSETQ. CDR3 DNA: TGCGCCAGCAGCCCCGGATACACTTTGAACACTGAAGCTTTCTTT. Amino acid sequence: CASSPGYTLNTEAFF. The full variable domain, its missing parts supplied by reference TRBV5-1 and TRBJ1-1, is KAGVTQTPRYLIKTRGQQVTLSCSPISGHRSVSWYQQTPGQGLQFLFEYFSETQRNKGNFPGRFSGRQFSNSRSEMNVSTLELGDSALYLCASSPGYTLNTEAFFGQGTRLTVV.

The chain is built from TRBV7-6 and TRBJ2-1; 8 nucleotides agree with TRBD2. The J segment lost 6 bases and the V segment lost 5 bases, leaving 9 bases of the junction unmatched. Germline CDR1 is SGHVS and CDR2 is FNYEAQ. The CDR3 has 15 amino acids. CDR3 loop: CASSRTSIGGNEQFF. The CDR3 DNA reads TGTGCCAGCAGCCGGACTAGCATTGGGGGCAATGAGCAGTTCTTC.

This clone has a handful of counts. The chain is built from TRBV5-8 and TRBJ1-4; D remains unclear. Germline V CDR1 and CDR2: SGHTS, YDEGEE. V dropped 5 bases and J dropped 7 bases, with 9 bases sitting between them. The CDR3 spans 12 residues. The CDR3 coding sequence is TGTGCCAGCAGTCAAGTTAGTGAAAAACTGTTTTTT. Its translation: CASSQVSEKLFF.

In this sample, this clone is large. This chain joins TRBV9 and TRBJ1-1; D gene uncertain. V shed 0 bases and J shed 1 base, with 7 bases lying between them. CDR3 length: 14 amino acids. Germline V gives CDR1 SGDLS, CDR2 YYNGEE. The CDR3 is CASSVEGTNTEAFF. Written as DNA, the CDR3 is TGTGCCAGCAGCGTAGAGGGCACGAACACTGAAGCTTTCTTT. The complete variable domain, with remaining parts taken from reference TRBV9 and TRBJ1-1, reads DSGVTQTPKHLITATGQRVTLRCSPRSGDLSVYWYQQSLDQGLQFLIQYYNGEERAKGNILERFSAQQFPDLHSELNLSSLELGDSALYFCASSVEGTNTEAFFGQGTRLTVV.

The V call is TRBV7-9, the J call TRBJ1-1; D is undetermined. V lost 2 bases to trimming and J lost 1 base, with 5 bases between them. The CDR3 runs 13 residues. Germline V gene lookup returns CDR1 SEHNR and CDR2 FQNEAQ (reference sequence). The CDR3 region is CASSLPQNTEAFF. The CDR3 region has the DNA TGTGCCAGCAGCTTACCGCAGAACACTGAAGCTTTCTTT.

The gene calls are TRBV6-1 and TRBJ1-1; no clear D. The CDR3 runs 15 residues. The germline gives CDR1 MNHNS, CDR2 SASEGT. The V end was cut by 4 bases, the J end by 3 bases, with 15 bases between. The CDR3 coding sequence is TGTGCCAGCAGTGCCCGGGATAGGGTCCACACTGAAGCTTTCTTT. This gives the protein CASSARDRVHTEAFF.

The CDR3: CASSSWTGQSYGYTF. For the CDR3, the DNA is TGTGCCAGCAGCTCATGGACAGGGCAGAGCTATGGCTACACCTTC. The J gene is TRBJ1-2, the V gene TRBV7-8, with 8 bases aligning to TRBD1. The CDR3 has 15 residues. V gave up 4 bases and J gave up 4 bases; unmatched junction bases: 8. Germline V lookup: CDR1 SGHVS, CDR2 FQNEAQ.

The chain has TRBV6-6 and TRBJ2-4; D gene uncertain. This CDR3 is 14 amino acids long. Per the germline V gene, CDR1 is MNHNY and CDR2 is SVGAGI (reference sequence). V lost 6 bases and J 0 bases, leaving 9 bases between the germline ends. The CDR3 here is CASSLARAKNIQYF. In DNA, the CDR3 is TGTGCCAGCAGCCTTGCCAGAGCCAAAAACATTCAGTACTTC.

The chain couples TRBV28 to TRBJ2-1; D is ambiguous. CDR1 MDHEN and CDR2 SYDVKM come from the germline V gene. The CDR3 contains 15 residues. The ends were cut back, 8 bases at V and 10 bases at J, with 24 bases in the middle. This CDR3 is CASRSEWTTHLEQFF. Here the CDR3 DNA reads TGTGCCAGCCGATCGGAGTGGACGACCCATTTGGAGCAGTTCTTC.

In its sample, this clone was seen a few times. The J gene is TRBJ1-1, the V gene TRBV7-9; the match to TRBD1 covers 8 bases. The ends lost 6 bases at V and 8 bases at J; junction bases unmatched: 11. This CDR3 contains 14 residues. Germline CDR1 SEHNR, CDR2 FQNEAQ (reference sequence). The CDR3 region has the DNA TGTGCCAGCAGACCTCCGACAGGGGAAGGGGAAGCTTTCTTT. This sequence encodes CASRPPTGEGEAFF.

This chain uses TRBV13 with TRBJ1-2; tentative D call: TRBD1 (5 bases). Germline V CDR1 and CDR2: PRHDT, FYEKMQ (reference sequence). V was cut by 5 bases and J by 4 bases, with 11 bases left in between. CDR3 length equals 13 residues. DNA of the CDR3: TGTGCCAGCAGCGACAGTGGGAGCTATGGCTACACCTTC. Translation gives CASSDSGSYGYTF.

The rearrangement joins TRBV2 to TRBJ2-5; 12 bases are a match to TRBD2. CDR1 and CDR2 from the germline V gene are SNHLY and FYNNEI. With 1 base clipped from V and 4 bases from J, the junction kept 4 bases outside the gene matches. The length of the CDR3 is 16 residues. CDR3 nucleotide sequence: TGTGCCAGCAGTGAAGAGGCGGGACTAGCGGGAGAGACCCAGTACTTC. Amino acid sequence: CASSEEAGLAGETQYF. Full variable domain (outside the CDR3, taken from reference TRBV2 and TRBJ2-5): EPEVTQTPSHQVTQMGQEVILRCVPISNHLYFYWYRQILGQKVEFLVSFYNNEISEKSEIFDDQFSVERPDGSNFTLKIRSTKLEDSAMYFCASSEEAGLAGETQYFGPGTRLLVL.

This chain connects TRBV30 to TRBJ2-1; possible D gene TRBD2, 6 bases. The CDR3 totals 13 residues. The V end was cut by 4 bases, the J end by 5 bases, with 12 bases between. The germline V gene has CDR1 GTSNPN and CDR2 SVGIG (reference sequence). CDR3 sequence reads: CAWNLRGHNEQFF. DNA for the CDR3: TGTGCCTGGAACTTGCGGGGCCACAATGAGCAGTTCTTC.

This clone was picked up a small number of times. The gene calls are TRBV19 and TRBJ1-4, with 9 positions matching TRBD1. The CDR3 sequence is 17 residues long. Germline CDR1 reads LNHDA; CDR2 reads SQIVND (reference sequence). V dropped 3 bases and J dropped 2; count of bases not matched to a gene: 7. The CDR3 DNA reads as TGTGCCAGTAGTATCGGACAGGGGAGGACGACTAATGAAAAACTGTTTTTT. It encodes CASSIGQGRTTNEKLFF.

This rearrangement joins TRBV30 to TRBJ2-3, with D possibly being TRBD2 (5 bases). The CDR3 runs 14 residues. Germline V lookup: CDR1 GTSNPN, CDR2 SVGIG (reference sequence). V lost 2 bases, J lost 1 base, and 10 bases lay in between. Written as DNA, the CDR3 is TGTGCCTGGAGTAAGCGGCAGGGCACAGATACGCAGTATTTT. Translation gives CAWSKRQGTDTQYF.

The chain combines TRBV6-6 with TRBJ1-1; D is unclear. CDR1 MNHNY and CDR2 SVGAGI come from the germline V gene (reference sequence). This CDR3 has 15 amino acids. The V and J ends lost 0 bases and 3 bases respectively, with 11 bases between them. The CDR3 here is CASSYSGTVDTEAFF. The CDR3 DNA reads TGTGCCAGCAGTTACTCGGGAACGGTGGACACTGAAGCTTTCTTT.

The V call is TRBV5-1, the J call TRBJ2-7; D possibly uses TRBD1 or TRBD2 (6 bases each). The CDR3 loop spans 14 amino acids. Germline loops: CDR1 SGHRS, CDR2 YFSETQ. V lost 2 bases and J 6 bases, leaving 15 bases between the germline ends. The CDR3: CASSFMTEGGEQYF. CDR3 bases: TGCGCCAGCAGCTTCATGACGGAGGGGGGCGAGCAGTACTTC.

This rearrangement joins TRBV19 to TRBJ1-1; D possibly corresponds to TRBD1 (5 bases). Trimming shortened V by 1 base and J by 5 bases, and 8 bases separated the two germline ends. This CDR3 contains 13 residues. Germline CDR1 is LNHDA and CDR2 is SQIVND (reference sequence). CDR3 sequence: CASSIGRGTEAFF. Here the CDR3 DNA reads TGTGCCAGTAGTATAGGTCGGGGGACTGAAGCTTTCTTT.

The chain links TRBV28 to TRBJ2-1; possibly TRBD1 for D (6 bases). Between the trimmed V and J ends, which lost 3 bases and 8 bases, there was a span of 17 bases. CDR1 MDHEN and CDR2 SYDVKM come from the germline V gene. The CDR3 length is 15 residues. The CDR3 nucleotides read TGTGCCAGCAGTTTTGGGGGCGCAGGTTTGGATGAGCAGTTCTTC. This translates into CASSFGGAGLDEQFF.

The chain has TRBV4-1 and TRBJ2-3; D is uncertain. The V gene's germline CDR1 is MGHRA and CDR2 YSYEKL. The CDR3 covers 13 residues. Trimming left V 6 bases short and J 5 bases short, with 12 bases between. CDR3 amino acids: CASSDRRVDTQYF. The CDR3 DNA reads TGCGCCAGCAGTGACCGAAGGGTAGATACGCAGTATTTT.

J is TRBJ1-5 and V is TRBV4-2; D is undetermined. CDR1 LGHNA and CDR2 YNFKEQ come from the germline V gene. V lost 0 bases and J 1 base, leaving 4 bases between the germline ends. The CDR3 totals 14 residues. CDR3 bases: TGTGCCAGCAGCCAAGAATTGAGCAATCAGCCCCAGCATTTT. Translation gives CASSQELSNQPQHF.